These 8 T cell receptor beta chains originate from one sample sequenced in a study of T cell changes during pregnancy in multiple sclerosis. Using immunoSEQ multiplex PCR, the repertoire was profiled, and TCRdb retains in-frame clones only, with some absent. The data contain more than 35,000 clones, 90% of them singletons. The specimen was CD4+ T cells from peripheral blood mononuclear cells, collected in the first trimester of pregnancy. Receptors originate from a female donor in good health, enrolled as a control in a pregnancy study.

J is TRBJ1-5 and V is TRBV6-6; D gene uncertain. Trimming stripped 7 bases from V and 4 bases from J, with 8 bases between. This CDR3 comprises 12 residues. The germline V gene encodes CDR1 MNHNY and CDR2 SVGAGI (reference sequence). The CDR3 region has the DNA TGTGCCAGCATGGGCCAAAATCAGCCCCAGCATTTT. Protein sequence: CASMGQNQPQHF.

The genes are TRBV7-3 and TRBJ2-5, with D perhaps TRBD1 (6 bases). Deletions cut 9 bases from V and 5 bases from J, with 16 bases between. Germline V gene data show CDR1 as SGHTA and CDR2 as FQGTGA. CDR3 length equals 13 residues. DNA of the CDR3: TGTGCCAGTTCTGGACAGTCTGGGGAGACCCAGTACTTC. This encodes CASSGQSGETQYF.

Concerning this clone: One end of the junction varies from germline; a read error may be responsible. The chain has TRBV7-7 and TRBJ2-3; a weak D match, TRBD1 (6 bases). The length of the CDR3 is 14 residues. Germline CDR1 is SSHAT and CDR2 is FNYEAQ (reference sequence). This chain's CDR3 is CASSLQGNWDTQYF. CDR3 in DNA: TGTGCTAGCAGCTTACAGGGTAATTGGGATACGCAGTATTTT.

The chain carries TRBV7-3 and TRBJ2-5; perhaps TRBD1 as D (5 bases). Germline CDR1 is SGHTA and CDR2 is FQGTGA. There are 15 residues in the CDR3. Trimming took 0 bases from V and 4 from J, leaving 12 bases between them. CDR3 protein: CASSLTGREAETQYF. The CDR3 coding sequence is TGTGCCAGCAGCTTAACGGGGCGTGAAGCAGAGACCCAGTACTTC. The entire variable domain, with the rest obtained from reference TRBV7-3 and TRBJ2-5, is as follows: GAGVSQTPSNKVTEKGKYVELRCDPISGHTALYWYRQSLGQGPEFLIYFQGTGAADDSGLPNDRFFAVRPEGSVSTLKIQRTERGDSAVYLCASSLTGREAETQYFGPGTRLLVL.

J is TRBJ1-1 and V is TRBV4-3; D gene unclear. Trimming left V 0 bases short and J 5 bases short, with 7 bases between. Per the germline V gene, CDR1 is LGHNA and CDR2 is YSLEER. The CDR3 covers 13 residues. Here the CDR3 reads CASSQDLGTEAFF. Here the CDR3 DNA reads TGCGCCAGCAGCCAAGACCTCGGGACTGAAGCTTTCTTT.

The genes are TRBV5-1 and TRBJ1-2; 9 bases align to TRBD1. Germline V gives CDR1 SGHRS, CDR2 YFSETQ. The length of the CDR3 is 13 residues. J gave up 4 bases and V 4 bases, and 2 bases lay outside the gene matches. The CDR3 reads CASSRQGVYGYTF. In DNA, the CDR3 is TGCGCCAGCAGCCGACAGGGGGTCTATGGCTACACCTTC. The variable domain in full, completed from reference TRBV5-1 and TRBJ1-2, reads KAGVTQTPRYLIKTRGQQVTLSCSPISGHRSVSWYQQTPGQGLQFLFEYFSETQRNKGNFPGRFSGRQFSNSRSEMNVSTLELGDSALYLCASSRQGVYGYTFGSGTRLTVV.

The rearrangement uses TRBV19 and TRBJ2-2; the match to TRBD1 covers 10 bases. CDR1 is LNHDA and CDR2 is SQIVND in the germline V gene (reference sequence). CDR3 length equals 18 residues. The V segment lost 4 bases and the J segment 3 bases; nucleotides outside the gene matches: 11. The CDR3 DNA reads as TGTGCCAGTAGTACCTTCTCCTCCGGGACAGGGGACACCGGGGAGCTGTTTTTT. This encodes CASSTFSSGTGDTGELFF.

The table lists this clone with a count of one. The chain joins TRBV10-1 to TRBJ2-7; 9 nucleotides agree with TRBD1. The CDR3 is 15 amino acids. The germline gives CDR1 WNHNN, CDR2 SYGVQD (reference sequence). The trim removed 7 bases at V and 1 base at J, leaving 8 bases unmatched. CDR3 nucleotide sequence: TGCGCCAGCAATGGACCGGGACAGGGTTCCTACGAGCAGTACTTC. Translating it yields CASNGPGQGSYEQYF.